This record looks at one T cell receptor beta chain sequence and its context. Its antigen is unidentified. This entry is derived from a study of cytomegalovirus exposure and HLA in healthy donors. Study-wide findings and caveats: 164 TCR beta chains were listed as cytomegalovirus-associated. Looking again later, the authors saw that most CMV-associated TCR beta chains seemed HLA-restricted. Reportedly, diagnosis of cytomegalovirus status by the classifier showed high specificity and sensitivity. What was likely a sequencing artifact was a cluster of highly shared sequence variants.

CDR3 length: 19 residues. The trim removed 4 bases at V and 0 bases at J, leaving 17 bases unmatched. CDR1 is SGHRS and CDR2 is YFSETQ in the germline V gene. A multiplex PCR was run with 60 Vbeta primers and 13 Jbeta primers. Assay: immunoSEQ multiplex PCR; the TCRdb copy retains only in-frame clones and omits some. The sample shows 97,000 or so clones, roughly 80% of them seen only once. The rearrangement uses TRBV5-1 and TRBJ2-3; 7 bases align to TRBD1. The sequencing input was PBMCs. The TCR comes from a man aged 40-55 years in good health and CMV-seronegative. The CDR3 region is CASSRLGTVQRSSTDTQYF. The CDR3 coding sequence is TGCGCCAGCAGCCGCCTCGGGACAGTCCAAAGATCAAGCACAGATACGCAGTATTTT.